Below, 19 T cell receptor beta chains from the same sample are listed, as sequenced in a study of cytomegalovirus exposure and HLA in healthy donors. This PCR relied on a set of 60 Vbeta primers and 13 Jbeta primers. Clones were read by immunoSEQ multiplex PCR, and TCRdb kept only the in-frame ones, dropping some. The table shows around 150,000 clones, with more than 60% occurring only once. Sequenced material: PBMCs. Receptors originate from a male donor in good health and CMV-seronegative.

The chain links TRBV6-6 to TRBJ2-5, with 9 bases lining up with TRBD2. The V gene's germline CDR1 is MNHNY and CDR2 SVGAGI (reference sequence). The CDR3 has 16 amino acids. The V and J ends lost 3 bases and 5 bases, in that order; junction bases with no gene match: 10. The CDR3 region has the DNA TGTGCCAGCAGTTATGGCCCAGCGGGAGGCGGGGAGACCCAGTACTTC. Protein: CASSYGPAGGGETQYF.

This rearrangement joins TRBV6-5 to TRBJ2-7, with D possibly TRBD1 on 5 matching bases. Germline V gives CDR1 MNHEY, CDR2 SVGAGI. V lost 5 bases and J 3 bases, leaving 14 bases between the germline ends. This CDR3 is 14 amino acids long. The CDR3 DNA reads TGTGCCAGCAGTCCGACAGTGAGAGACTACGAGCAGTACTTC. It translates to CASSPTVRDYEQYF.

This chain uses TRBV12-1 with TRBJ1-2. TRBV12-1 is tagged as a pseudogene. CDR3 length equals 15 residues. The DNA for the CDR3 is TGTGCCAGCAGCTTTAGAAACGGAGGGGACTATGGCTACACCTTC. It encodes CASSFRNGGDYGYTF.

V usage is TRBV28 and J usage is TRBJ2-1; 10 bases are shared with TRBD2. The CDR3 has 15 residues. Germline CDR1 and CDR2: MDHEN and SYDVKM. V was pared by 11 bases and J by 10 bases, with 17 bases of the junction left unmatched. The DNA for the CDR3 is TGTGCCGCCGTACTAGCGGGGAGCGGTCCGGGGGAGCAGTTCTTC. Translation: CAAVLAGSGPGEQFF. The full variable domain, in which reference TRBV28 and TRBJ2-1 provide the parts outside the CDR3, is DVKVTQSSRYLVKRTGEKVFLECVQDMDHENMFWYRQDPGLGLRLIYFSYDVKMKEKGDIPEGYSVSREKKERFSLILESASTNQTSMYLCAAVLAGSGPGEQFFGPGTRLTVL.

This clone was counted only a few times. V is TRBV6-5 and J is TRBJ2-5, with D possibly TRBD2 on 6 matching bases. V was trimmed by 2 bases and J by 3 bases, leaving 16 bases between them. CDR1 and CDR2 (germline): MNHEY, SVGAGI. The CDR3 is 16 amino acids. CDR3 protein: CASSYRLAEPEETQYF. DNA for the CDR3: TGTGCCAGCAGTTACCGGTTAGCGGAGCCCGAAGAGACCCAGTACTTC.

J is TRBJ2-7 and V is TRBV27; TRBD2 is a possible D gene (5 bases). Germline V gene data show CDR1 as MNHEY and CDR2 as SMNVEV (reference sequence). The CDR3 loop spans 15 amino acids. The V and J ends lost 5 bases and 2 bases respectively, with 16 bases between them. The CDR3 loop reads CASSAPSEGTYEQYF. Here the CDR3 DNA reads TGTGCCAGCAGTGCCCCCTCTGAGGGAACCTACGAGCAGTACTTC.

V is TRBV6-1 and J is TRBJ2-1; D is possibly TRBD1 (6 bases). CDR3 length: 14 residues. Germline V gene lookup returns CDR1 MNHNS and CDR2 SASEGT. V was pared by 4 bases and J by 5 bases, with 12 bases between. Here the CDR3 DNA reads TGTGCCAGCAGTGGGATCAGGGGAGACAATGAGCAGTTCTTC. Protein: CASSGIRGDNEQFF.

The chain uses TRBV7-8 and TRBJ2-5; possible D gene TRBD2, 5 bases. The CDR3 sequence is 15 residues long. V was shortened by 5 bases and J by 3 bases, with 16 bases between the two germline ends. Germline V gene lookup returns CDR1 SGHVS and CDR2 FQNEAQ. The CDR3 sequence is CASSAGRDWKETQYF. The DNA of the CDR3 is TGTGCCAGCAGCGCTGGACGGGATTGGAAAGAGACCCAGTACTTC.

This clone was seen a handful of times. The V call is TRBV9, the J call TRBJ1-4, with D unclear. This CDR3 is built from 15 residues. V lost 0 bases to trimming and J lost 5 bases, with 11 bases between them. Germline CDR1 is SGDLS and CDR2 is YYNGEE. The CDR3 DNA follows: TGTGCCAGCAGCGTAGGAGGAGGTGGGAATGAAAAACTGTTTTTT. Its translation is CASSVGGGGNEKLFF.

The chain couples TRBV18 to TRBJ1-3; 7 bases agree with TRBD1. Germline V gene lookup returns CDR1 KGHSH and CDR2 LQKENI. V shed 6 bases, J shed 0 bases, and the junction held 5 bases outside the gene matches. This CDR3 has 15 residues. Written as DNA, the CDR3 is TGTGCCAGCTCTCCTCCAGGGGGCTCTGGAAACACCATATATTTT. Translation gives CASSPPGGSGNTIYF. Using reference TRBV18 and TRBJ1-3 for the parts outside the CDR3, the full variable domain is NAGVMQNPRHLVRRRGQEARLRCSPMKGHSHVYWYRQLPEEGLKFMVYLQKENIIDESGMPKERFSAEFPKEGPSILRIQQVVRGDSAAYFCASSPPGGSGNTIYFGEGSWLTVV.

This clone appeared a few times. The rearrangement uses TRBV2 and TRBJ1-5, with 9 positions matching TRBD1. The V and J ends lost 4 bases and 4 bases, in that order; junction bases with no gene match: 11. Per germline, CDR1 SNHLY and CDR2 FYNNEI. This CDR3 spans 17 amino acids. The DNA of the CDR3 is TGTGCCAGCAGTGTCAAACAGGGGGCACAAAGGAATCAGCCCCAGCATTTT. The encoded protein is CASSVKQGAQRNQPQHF.

For this clone: A junction end diverges from the germline sequence, so it may reflect a read error. This chain uses TRBV5-6 with TRBJ2-2, with a weak D call TRBD2 (5 bases). Germline V gene data show CDR1 as SGHDT and CDR2 as YYEEEE. The CDR3 runs 12 residues. The CDR3 DNA follows: TGTGCCAGCAGGAATACAGTCGGGGAGCTGCTTTTT. Translating gives CASRNTVGELLF.

J is TRBJ1-5 and V is TRBV10-3, with 7 nucleotides matching TRBD1. The CDR3 is made up of 15 amino acids. The germline V gene encodes CDR1 ENHRY and CDR2 SYGVKD. V was pared by 3 bases and J by 1 base, with 3 bases of the junction left unmatched. The CDR3 sequence is CAISDRDRSNQPQHF. CDR3 coding DNA: TGTGCCATCAGTGATCGGGACAGAAGCAATCAGCCCCAGCATTTT.

This clone was detected a few times. The chain has TRBV7-9 and TRBJ2-2; 11 nucleotides line up with TRBD2. Germline V gene data show CDR1 as SEHNR and CDR2 as FQNEAQ (reference sequence). The CDR3 extends over 17 amino acids. V trimming: 6 bases; J trimming: 6 bases; junction bases outside the gene matches: 12. The CDR3: CASRPSFLAGGAGELFF. Here the CDR3 DNA reads TGTGCCAGCAGACCTTCGTTTCTAGCGGGAGGAGCCGGGGAGCTGTTTTTT. Full variable domain (missing parts from reference TRBV7-9 and TRBJ2-2): DTGVSQNPRHKITKRGQNVTFRCDPISEHNRLYWYRQTLGQGPEFLTYFQNEAQLEKSRLLSDRFSAERPKGSFSTLEIQRTEQGDSAMYLCASRPSFLAGGAGELFFGEGSRLTVL.

The genes are TRBV4-3 and TRBJ1-3; TRBD1 matches at 7 bases. The junction had 9 bases not matched to a gene; V was cut back by 2 bases and J by 2 bases. The CDR3 runs 17 residues. Germline CDR1 is LGHNA and CDR2 is YSLEER. The chain's CDR3 is CASSQFILTGTGNTIYF. In DNA form, the CDR3 reads TGCGCCAGCAGCCAATTTATCCTGACAGGGACTGGAAACACCATATATTTT.

The V call is TRBV27, the J call TRBJ2-2; 11 bases map to TRBD1. CDR3 length: 17 amino acids. V was pared by 2 bases and J by 4 bases, with 6 bases of the junction left unmatched. In germline, CDR1 is MNHEY, CDR2 SMNVEV (reference sequence). CDR3 sequence: CASSLMAGTGGTGELFF. The CDR3 DNA reads TGTGCCAGCAGTTTAATGGCGGGGACAGGGGGCACCGGGGAGCTGTTTTTT.

This chain connects TRBV9 to TRBJ2-5, with 15 positions matching TRBD2. Germline V gene sequence: CDR1 SGDLS, CDR2 YYNGEE. The J segment lost 0 bases and the V segment lost 4 bases, leaving 4 bases of the junction unmatched. The CDR3 spans 17 residues. The CDR3 region is CASSRGTSGGNQETQYF. In nucleotides, the CDR3 is TGTGCCAGCAGCCGGGGGACTAGCGGGGGGAACCAAGAGACCCAGTACTTC.

This chain joins TRBV30 and TRBJ2-2; 8 nucleotides match TRBD1. There are 15 residues in the CDR3. CDR1 is GTSNPN, CDR2 SVGIG, per germline (reference sequence). Germline trimming cut 2 bases from V and 4 bases from J; bases unmatched to any gene: 6. CDR3 coding DNA: TGTGCCTGGAGTCTCCGGGACAGGATCACCGGGGAGCTGTTTTTT. This sequence encodes CAWSLRDRITGELFF.

The chain couples TRBV5-1 to TRBJ1-1, with TRBD1 matching over 7 bases. Germline CDR1 SGHRS, CDR2 YFSETQ. The junction had 7 bases not matched to a gene; V was cut back by 4 bases and J by 4 bases. This CDR3 has 14 amino acids. Written as DNA, the CDR3 is TGCGCCAGCAGCGTCGGACAGGAGGGCACTGAAGCTTTCTTT. It codes for CASSVGQEGTEAFF. The full variable domain, its missing parts supplied by reference TRBV5-1 and TRBJ1-1, is KAGVTQTPRYLIKTRGQQVTLSCSPISGHRSVSWYQQTPGQGLQFLFEYFSETQRNKGNFPGRFSGRQFSNSRSEMNVSTLELGDSALYLCASSVGQEGTEAFFGQGTRLTVV.